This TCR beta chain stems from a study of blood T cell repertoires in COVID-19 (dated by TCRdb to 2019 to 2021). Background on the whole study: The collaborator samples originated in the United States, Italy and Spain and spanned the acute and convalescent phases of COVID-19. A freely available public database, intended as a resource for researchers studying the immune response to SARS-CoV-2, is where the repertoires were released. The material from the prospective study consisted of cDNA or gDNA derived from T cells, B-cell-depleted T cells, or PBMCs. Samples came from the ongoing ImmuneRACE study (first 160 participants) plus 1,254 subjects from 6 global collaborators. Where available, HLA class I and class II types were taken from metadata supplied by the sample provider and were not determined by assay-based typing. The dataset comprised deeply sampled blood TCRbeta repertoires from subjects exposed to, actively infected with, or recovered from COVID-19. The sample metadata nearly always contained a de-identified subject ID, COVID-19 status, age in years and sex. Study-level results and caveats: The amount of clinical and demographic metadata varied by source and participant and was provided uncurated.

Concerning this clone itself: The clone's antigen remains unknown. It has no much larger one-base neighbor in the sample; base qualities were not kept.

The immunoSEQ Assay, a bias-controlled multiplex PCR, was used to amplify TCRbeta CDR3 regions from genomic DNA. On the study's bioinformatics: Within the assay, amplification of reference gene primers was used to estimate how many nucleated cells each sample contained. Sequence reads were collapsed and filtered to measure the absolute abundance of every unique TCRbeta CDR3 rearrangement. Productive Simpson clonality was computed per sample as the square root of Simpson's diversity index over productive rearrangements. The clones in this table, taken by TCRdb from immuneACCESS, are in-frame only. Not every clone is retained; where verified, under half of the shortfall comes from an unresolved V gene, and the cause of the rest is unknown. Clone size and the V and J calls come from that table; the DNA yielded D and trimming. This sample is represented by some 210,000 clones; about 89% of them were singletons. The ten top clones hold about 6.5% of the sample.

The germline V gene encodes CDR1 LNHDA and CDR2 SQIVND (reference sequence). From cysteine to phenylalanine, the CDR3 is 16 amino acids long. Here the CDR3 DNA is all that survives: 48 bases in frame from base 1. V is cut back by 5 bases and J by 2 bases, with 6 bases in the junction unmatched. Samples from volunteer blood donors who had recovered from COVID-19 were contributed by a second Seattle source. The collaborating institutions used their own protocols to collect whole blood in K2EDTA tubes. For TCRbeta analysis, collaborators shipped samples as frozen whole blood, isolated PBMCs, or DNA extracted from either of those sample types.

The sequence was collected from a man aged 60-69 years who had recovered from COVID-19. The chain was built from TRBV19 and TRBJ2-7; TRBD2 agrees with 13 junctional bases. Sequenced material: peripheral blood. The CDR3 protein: CASSDQGTSGTYEQYF. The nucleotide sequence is TGTGCCAGTAGTGATCAGGGGACTAGCGGGACCTACGAGCAGTACTTC.